These 19 T cell receptor beta chains came from one sample sequenced in a study of T and B cells in COVID-19 patients. TRB rearrangements were amplified by multiplex PCR with BIOMED2 TRB-A/B primers. TCRdb re-called the multiplex PCR reads with MiXCR, one entry per CDR3 protein. The repertoire holds thousands of distinct CDR3 sequences, with 20% to 25% as singletons. TRB was amplified from roughly 250-500 ng of blood genomic DNA. Input material: blood. The source is a human donor with active COVID-19.

There are a few counts of this clonotype. The chain joins TRBV14 to TRBJ2-4; TRBD1 might be the D (6 bases). Trimming cost V 3 bases and J 2 bases, with 8 bases left between them. The CDR3 is 14 amino acids. In germline, CDR1 is SGHDN, CDR2 FVKESK. CDR3 residues: CASSQGHPKNIQYF. CDR3 nucleotide sequence: TGTGCCAGCAGCCAGGGACACCCCAAAAACATTCAGTACTTC.

Sample share makes this clonotype medium-sized. The V and J genes are TRBV19 and TRBJ2-7; 15 bases agree with TRBD2. Germline loops: CDR1 LNHDA, CDR2 SQIVND (reference sequence). The length of the CDR3 is 18 residues. J lost 3 bases, V lost 5 bases, and 11 bases had no gene match. The CDR3: CASSSQLGLAGGFYEQYF. CDR3 DNA: TGTGCCAGTAGTTCACAACTCGGACTAGCGGGAGGGTTCTACGAGCAGTACTTC.

This clonotype was seen a few times. The DNA of the CDR3 is TGTGCTAGTGGGATGGGACAGGTTAATTCACCCCTCCACTTT. Protein sequence: CASGMGQVNSPLHF. This chain links TRBV12-5 with TRBJ1-6; 8 bases line up with TRBD1. This CDR3 comprises 14 residues. The J segment lost 6 bases and the V segment lost 6 bases, leaving 4 bases of the junction unmatched. Germline V gene lookup returns CDR1 LGHNT and CDR2 FRNRAP. Using reference TRBV12-5 and TRBJ1-6 for the parts outside the CDR3, the full variable domain is DARVTQTPRHKVTEMGQEVTMRCQPILGHNTVFWYRQTMMQGLELLAYFRNRAPLDDSGMPKDRFSAEMPDATLATLKIQPSEPRDSAVYFCASGMGQVNSPLHFGNGTRLTVT.

This clonotype was seen ten or more times. CDR3 residues: CASSLKSLGVGTSEQFF. CDR3 in DNA: TGCGCCAGCAGCTTGAAATCGCTCGGCGTGGGGACAAGCGAGCAGTTCTTC. The V and J genes are TRBV5-1 and TRBJ2-1, with D possibly being TRBD1 (6 bases). This CDR3 has 17 residues. Trimming shortened V by 1 base and J by 10 bases, and 24 bases separated the two germline ends. The germline gives CDR1 SGHRS, CDR2 YFSETQ.

This clonotype rates as medium-sized. The rearrangement uses TRBV30 and TRBJ1-5; 7 nucleotides agree with TRBD1. Germline assignment: CDR1 GTSNPN and CDR2 SVGIG (reference sequence). This CDR3 has 20 amino acids. The trim removed 0 bases at V and 6 bases at J, leaving 23 bases unmatched. The CDR3 nucleotides are TGTGCCTGGAGTGTAGGCTGGGACAGAGAAGGGTCTGTCATACGTCAGCCCCAGCATTTT. Amino acids: CAWSVGWDREGSVIRQPQHF.

This clonotype is labeled medium-sized (0.01 to 0.1%). The chain recombines TRBV7-2 with TRBJ2-5, with D unclear. The CDR3 covers 12 residues. Trimming removed 4 bases at V and 5 bases at J, with 8 bases between. In germline, CDR1 is SGHTA, CDR2 FQGNSA. The CDR3, as DNA: TGTGCCAGCAGCTCGGTATCGGAGACCCAGTACTTC. This gives the protein CASSSVSETQYF.

This clonotype is labeled as medium-sized. The chain combines TRBV6-5 with TRBJ1-2, with a possible D match to TRBD1 (6 bases). V gave up 5 bases and J gave up 4 bases, with 11 bases separating them. Germline values: CDR1 MNHEY, CDR2 SVGAGI. The CDR3 spans 13 residues. DNA of the CDR3: TGTGCCAGCAGTAACGACAGGAGCTATGGCTACACCTTC. It yields the protein CASSNDRSYGYTF.

This clonotype was detected ten times or more. The chain couples TRBV12-3 or TRBV12-4 to TRBJ2-7; perhaps TRBD2 as D (7 bases). The CDR3 spans 14 residues. V gave up 10 bases and J gave up 3 bases, with 19 bases separating them. In DNA, the CDR3 is TGTGCCACTTCTTGGGGGGGGCGGTACTACGAGCAGTACTTC. Its protein is CATSWGGRYYEQYF.

In its sample, this clonotype ranks as medium-sized. The gene calls are TRBV12-3 or TRBV12-4 and TRBJ2-7, with 7 bases matching TRBD1. The CDR3 consists of 12 residues. V lost 7 bases, J lost 1 base, and 1 base stayed unmatched. The CDR3 here is CASTGQSYEQYF. CDR3 nucleotide sequence: TGTGCCAGCACGGGACAGTCCTACGAGCAGTACTTC.

This rearrangement joins TRBV12-5 to TRBJ2-1, with D possibly being TRBD2 (6 bases). V was trimmed by 2 bases and J by 8 bases, leaving 22 bases between them. This CDR3 spans 17 amino acids. CDR1 is LGHNT and CDR2 is FRNRAP in the germline V gene. This chain's CDR3 is CASGLSPQTRLRYEQFF. CDR3 nucleotide sequence: TGTGCTAGTGGTTTGTCACCACAGACTAGATTGCGATATGAGCAGTTCTTC.

This clonotype is categorized as medium-sized. The chain carries TRBV29-1 and TRBJ1-1; D not certain. Between the trimmed V and J ends, which lost 3 bases and 4 bases, there was a span of 15 bases. The germline CDR1 and CDR2 sequences are SQVTM and ANQGSEA. The CDR3 has 14 amino acids. CDR3 sequence reads: CSVDPTGPTTEAFF. CDR3 bases: TGCAGCGTTGATCCTACGGGTCCCACCACTGAAGCTTTCTTT.

This clonotype is medium-sized in the sample. A read error may account for a junction end that differs from germline. This rearrangement joins TRBV6-2 or TRBV6-3 to TRBJ2-3, with D possibly being TRBD1 (5 bases). Germline V lookup: CDR1 MNHEY, CDR2 SVGEGT. The CDR3 is made up of 13 amino acids. The CDR3 loop is CASSPGHGALKFF. DNA of the CDR3: TGTGCCAGCAGTCCTGGACATGGGGCCTTAAAATTTTTT.

J is TRBJ2-1 and V is TRBV11-2; 11 bases agree with TRBD2. CDR3 size: 16 residues. The junction had 8 bases not matched to a gene; V was cut back by 4 bases and J by 6 bases. Germline V CDR1 and CDR2: SGHAT, FQNNGV. CDR3 sequence reads: CASSSILAGGGNEQFF. The CDR3 DNA is TGTGCCAGCAGCTCCATCCTAGCGGGAGGCGGCAATGAGCAGTTCTTC.

The CDR3 region has the DNA TGTGCCAGCAGGATGGGGGCGTCTGGAAACACCATATATTTT. Amino acids: CASRMGASGNTIYF. The gene calls are TRBV11-2 and TRBJ1-3, with D possibly matching TRBD1 (6 bases). The CDR3 runs 14 residues. Trimming removed 6 bases at V and 1 base at J, with 10 bases between. The germline gives CDR1 SGHAT, CDR2 FQNNGV. The full variable domain, in which reference TRBV11-2 and TRBJ1-3 provide the parts outside the CDR3, is EAGVAQSPRYKIIEKRQSVAFWCNPISGHATLYWYQQILGQGPKLLIQFQNNGVVDDSQLPKDRFSAERLKGVDSTLKIQPAKLEDSAVYLCASRMGASGNTIYFGEGSWLTVV.

The chain links TRBV7-2 to TRBJ2-3; D gene ambiguous. The CDR3 extends over 12 amino acids. Germline CDR1 SGHTA, CDR2 FQGNSA. Between the trimmed V and J ends, which lost 5 bases and 8 bases, there was a span of 11 bases. CDR3 coding DNA: TGTGCCAGCAGCCCCCCTTCGGGTACGCAGTATTTT. This sequence encodes CASSPPSGTQYF.

By sample share, this clonotype is medium-sized. The V call is TRBV30, the J call TRBJ1-1; the D is unclear. Germline-derived CDR1 and CDR2 are GTSNPN and SVGIG (reference sequence). The CDR3 length is 11 residues. V lost 3 bases and J 5 bases, leaving 7 bases between the germline ends. CDR3 loop: CAWRRGTEAFF. CDR3 nucleotides: TGTGCCTGGAGGCGGGGAACTGAAGCTTTCTTT.

Sample share makes this clonotype medium-sized (0.01 to 0.1%). The V call is TRBV7-2, the J call TRBJ2-6, with 7 bases aligning to TRBD2. This CDR3 region has 16 residues. Germline assignment: CDR1 SGHTA and CDR2 FQGNSA. J was trimmed by 4 bases and V by 1 base; bases with no gene match: 4. CDR3 protein: CASSLGLAMGANVLTF. CDR3 nucleotides: TGTGCCAGCAGCTTAGGACTAGCTATGGGGGCCAACGTCCTGACTTTC.

Turning to this clonotype: Possible read error: a much larger clone is one base away. V gene TRBV27 combines with J gene TRBJ1-2, with D tentatively TRBD1 (5 bases). The CDR3 totals 12 residues. Germline V gene data show CDR1 as MNHEY and CDR2 as SMNVEV (reference sequence). The V end lost 6 bases, the J end lost 13 bases, and 18 bases lay between the germline ends. CDR3 coding DNA: TGTGCCAGCAGCCAGGGTTCCTGGGATGTCACCTTC. It translates to CASSQGSWDVTF.

This clonotype was detected a few times. The chain links TRBV10-3 to TRBJ2-7, with 9 bases fitting TRBD2. This CDR3 comprises 17 residues. The germline V gene encodes CDR1 ENHRY and CDR2 SYGVKD. Germline trimming cut 0 bases from V and 1 base from J; bases unmatched to any gene: 7. Written as DNA, the CDR3 is TGTGCCATCAGTGAGTCGAATAGCGGGAGTTATTCCTACGAGCAGTACTTC. Protein product: CAISESNSGSYSYEQYF.